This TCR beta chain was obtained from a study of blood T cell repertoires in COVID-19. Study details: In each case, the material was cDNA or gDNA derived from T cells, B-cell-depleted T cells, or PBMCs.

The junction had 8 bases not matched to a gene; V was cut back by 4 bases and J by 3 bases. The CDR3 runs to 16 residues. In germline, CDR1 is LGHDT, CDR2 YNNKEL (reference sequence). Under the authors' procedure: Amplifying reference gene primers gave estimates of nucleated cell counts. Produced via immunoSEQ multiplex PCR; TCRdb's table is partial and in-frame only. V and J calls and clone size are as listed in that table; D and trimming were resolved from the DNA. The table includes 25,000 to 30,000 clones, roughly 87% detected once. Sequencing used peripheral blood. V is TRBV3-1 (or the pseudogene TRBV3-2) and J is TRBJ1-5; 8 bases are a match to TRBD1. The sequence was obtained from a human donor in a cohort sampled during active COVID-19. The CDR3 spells CASSPWDRRYNQPQHF. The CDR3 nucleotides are TGTGCCAGCAGCCCATGGGACAGGAGATACAATCAGCCCCAGCATTTT.